Reported below is one T cell receptor beta chain. As yet, its antigen is unknown. The data derive from a study of cytomegalovirus exposure and HLA in healthy donors. Study-wide findings and caveats: It is likely that the observed cluster of highly shared sequence variants was a sequencing artifact. As a later analysis revealed, the rate of TCR association differed by HLA locus, with DRB1 most and HLA-C fewest.

PCR was performed using 60 Vbeta and 13 Jbeta primers. As processed by the authors: As a later analysis found, there were roughly 80 million unique TCR beta chains, of which some 9.9 million were shared. Sequenced by immunoSEQ multiplex PCR; TCRdb stores in-frame clones only, minus some. V and J calls and clone size follow that table, whereas D and trimming were derived from the DNA. The sample includes around 130,000 clones, 65% to 90% of them seen just once. V was shortened by 3 bases and J by 8 bases, with 8 bases between the two germline ends. Germline CDR1 LNHNV, CDR2 YYDKDF (reference sequence). The CDR3 runs to 12 residues.

The TCR comes from a young man in good health and CMV-seronegative. The chain has TRBV15 and TRBJ2-4; D not certain. The sequenced sample was PBMCs. The CDR3 sequence is CATSSRKYIQYF. CDR3 bases: TGTGCCACCAGCAGTCGTAAATACATTCAGTACTTC.